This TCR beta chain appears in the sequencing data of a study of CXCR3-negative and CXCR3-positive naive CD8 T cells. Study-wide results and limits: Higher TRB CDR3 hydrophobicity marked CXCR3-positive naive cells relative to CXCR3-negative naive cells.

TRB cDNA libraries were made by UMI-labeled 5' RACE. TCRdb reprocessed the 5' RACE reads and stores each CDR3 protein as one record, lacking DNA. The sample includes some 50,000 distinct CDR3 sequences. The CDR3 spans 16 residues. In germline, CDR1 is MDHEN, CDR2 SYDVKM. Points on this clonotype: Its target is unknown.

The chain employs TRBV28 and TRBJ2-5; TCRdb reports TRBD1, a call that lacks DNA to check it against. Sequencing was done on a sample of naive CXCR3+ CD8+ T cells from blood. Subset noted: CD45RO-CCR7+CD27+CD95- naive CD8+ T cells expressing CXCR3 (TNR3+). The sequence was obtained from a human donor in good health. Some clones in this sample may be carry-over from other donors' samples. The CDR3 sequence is CASTAPGGGVEETQYF.